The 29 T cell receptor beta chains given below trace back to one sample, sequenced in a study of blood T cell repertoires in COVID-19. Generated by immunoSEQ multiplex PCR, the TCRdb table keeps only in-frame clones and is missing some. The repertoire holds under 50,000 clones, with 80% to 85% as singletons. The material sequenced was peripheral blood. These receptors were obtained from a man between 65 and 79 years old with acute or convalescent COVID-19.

CDR3 protein: CAWSVKGQRTYQPQHF. CDR3 DNA: TGTGCCTGGAGTGTTAAGGGACAGAGGACTTATCAGCCCCAGCATTTT. The V and J genes are TRBV30 and TRBJ1-5, with 7 positions matching TRBD1. J was trimmed by 5 bases and V by 0 bases; bases with no gene match: 10. CDR3 length: 16 residues. The germline CDR1 and CDR2 sequences are GTSNPN and SVGIG (reference sequence).

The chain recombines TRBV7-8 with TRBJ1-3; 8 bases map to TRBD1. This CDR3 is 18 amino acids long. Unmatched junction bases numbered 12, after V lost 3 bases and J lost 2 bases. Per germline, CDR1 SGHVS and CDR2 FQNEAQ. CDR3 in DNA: TGTGCCAGCAGCTTCCCGGGACAGGCCACGGAGCCTGGAAACACCATATATTTT. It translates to CASSFPGQATEPGNTIYF.

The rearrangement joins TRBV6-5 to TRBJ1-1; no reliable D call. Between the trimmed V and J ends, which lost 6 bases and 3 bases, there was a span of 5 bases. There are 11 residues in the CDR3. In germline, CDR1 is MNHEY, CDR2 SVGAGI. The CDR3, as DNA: TGTGCCAGCAGGAGAGACACTGAAGCTTTCTTT. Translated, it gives CASRRDTEAFF.

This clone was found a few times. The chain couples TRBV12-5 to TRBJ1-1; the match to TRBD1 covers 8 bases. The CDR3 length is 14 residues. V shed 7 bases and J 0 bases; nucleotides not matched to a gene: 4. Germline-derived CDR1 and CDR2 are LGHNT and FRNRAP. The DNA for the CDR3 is TGTGCTAGTGCTAGACAGGGGATGAACACTGAAGCTTTCTTT. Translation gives CASARQGMNTEAFF.

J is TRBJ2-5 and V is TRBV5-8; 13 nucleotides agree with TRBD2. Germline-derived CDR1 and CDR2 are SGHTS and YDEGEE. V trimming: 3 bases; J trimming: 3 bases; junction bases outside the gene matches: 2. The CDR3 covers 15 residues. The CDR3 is CASSWGLAGKETQYF. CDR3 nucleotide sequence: TGTGCCAGCAGCTGGGGACTAGCGGGAAAAGAGACCCAGTACTTC.

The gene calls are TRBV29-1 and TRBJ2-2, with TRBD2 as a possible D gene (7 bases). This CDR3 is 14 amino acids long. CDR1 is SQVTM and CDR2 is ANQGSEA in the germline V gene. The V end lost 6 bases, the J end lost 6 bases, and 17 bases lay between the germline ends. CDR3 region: CSVQPRGGSGELFF. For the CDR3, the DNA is TGCAGCGTCCAGCCGAGGGGGGGGTCCGGGGAGCTGTTTTTT.

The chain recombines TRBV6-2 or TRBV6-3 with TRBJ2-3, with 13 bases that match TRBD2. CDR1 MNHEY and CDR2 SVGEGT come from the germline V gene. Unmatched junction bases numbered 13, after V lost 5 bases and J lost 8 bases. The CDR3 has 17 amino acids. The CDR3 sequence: CASSRKTSGRSISTQYF. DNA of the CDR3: TGTGCCAGCAGTAGGAAGACTAGCGGGAGGTCCATCAGTACGCAGTATTTT.

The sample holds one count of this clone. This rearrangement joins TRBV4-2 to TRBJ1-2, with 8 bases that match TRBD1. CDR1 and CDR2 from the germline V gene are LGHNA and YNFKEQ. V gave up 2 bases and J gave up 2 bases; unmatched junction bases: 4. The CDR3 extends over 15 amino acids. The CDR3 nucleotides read TGTGCCAGCAGCCAAAGGACAGGGCCCAACTATGGCTACACCTTC. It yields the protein CASSQRTGPNYGYTF.

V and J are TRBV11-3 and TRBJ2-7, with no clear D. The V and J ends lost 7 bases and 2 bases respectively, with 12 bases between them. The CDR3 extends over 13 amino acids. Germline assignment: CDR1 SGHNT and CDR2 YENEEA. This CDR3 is CASTDNSPYEQYF. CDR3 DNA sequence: TGTGCCAGCACCGATAACAGCCCCTACGAGCAGTACTTC.

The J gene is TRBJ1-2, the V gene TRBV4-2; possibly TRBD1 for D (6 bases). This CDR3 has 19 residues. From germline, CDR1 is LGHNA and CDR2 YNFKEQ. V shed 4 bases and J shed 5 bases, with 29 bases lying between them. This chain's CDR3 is CASSPKSSGGQTQGYGYTF. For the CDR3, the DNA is TGTGCCAGCAGCCCGAAATCCTCGGGCGGACAGACCCAGGGGTATGGCTACACCTTC.

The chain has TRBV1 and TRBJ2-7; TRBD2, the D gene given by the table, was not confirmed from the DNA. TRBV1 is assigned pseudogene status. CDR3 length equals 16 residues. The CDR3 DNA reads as TGCACCAGCAGCCGGGGGTACCAGCGGGATTCCTACGAGCAGTACTTC. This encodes CTSSRGYQRDSYEQYF.

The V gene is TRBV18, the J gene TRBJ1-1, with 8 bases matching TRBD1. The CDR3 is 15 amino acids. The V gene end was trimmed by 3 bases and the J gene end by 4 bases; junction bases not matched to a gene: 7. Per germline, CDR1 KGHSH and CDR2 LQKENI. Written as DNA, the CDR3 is TGTGCCAGCTCACCCGCAGGGGGCCTAGGCACTGAAGCTTTCTTT. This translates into CASSPAGGLGTEAFF.

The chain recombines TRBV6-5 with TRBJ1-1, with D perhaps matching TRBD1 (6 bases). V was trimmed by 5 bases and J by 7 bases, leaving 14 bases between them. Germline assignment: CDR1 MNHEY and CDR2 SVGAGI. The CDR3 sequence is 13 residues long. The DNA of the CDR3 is TGTGCCAGCAGTAAACAGGGTCTTCTTGAAGCTTTCTTT. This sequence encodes CASSKQGLLEAFF.

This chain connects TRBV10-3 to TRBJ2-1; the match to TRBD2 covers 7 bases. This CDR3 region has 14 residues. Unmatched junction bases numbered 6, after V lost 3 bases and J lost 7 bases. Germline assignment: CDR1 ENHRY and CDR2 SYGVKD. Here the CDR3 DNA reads TGTGCCATCAGTGATAATAAAGCGGGGAATGAGCAGTTCTTC. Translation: CAISDNKAGNEQFF.

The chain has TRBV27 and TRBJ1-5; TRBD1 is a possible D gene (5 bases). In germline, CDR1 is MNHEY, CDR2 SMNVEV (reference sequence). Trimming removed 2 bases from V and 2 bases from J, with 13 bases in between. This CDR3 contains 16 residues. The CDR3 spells CASSLIGGGGNQPQHF. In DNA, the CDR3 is TGTGCCAGCAGTTTAATCGGGGGAGGAGGCAATCAGCCCCAGCATTTT.

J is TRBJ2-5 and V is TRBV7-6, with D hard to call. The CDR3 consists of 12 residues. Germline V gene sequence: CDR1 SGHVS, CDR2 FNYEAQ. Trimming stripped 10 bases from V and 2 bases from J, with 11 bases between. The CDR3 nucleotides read TGTGCCACCCCACTCAAACAAGAGACCCAGTACTTC. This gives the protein CATPLKQETQYF. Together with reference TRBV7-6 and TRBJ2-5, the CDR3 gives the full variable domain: GAGVSQSPRYKVTKRGQDVALRCDPISGHVSLYWYRQALGQGPEFLTYFNYEAQQDKSGLPNDRFSAERPEGSISTLTIQRTEQRDSAMYRCATPLKQETQYFGPGTRLLVL.

As DNA, the CDR3 is TGTGCCACCAGTGAGTCGGGACAGGGGCTTTACGAGCAGTACTTC. Protein: CATSESGQGLYEQYF. J is TRBJ2-7 and V is TRBV24-1; 10 positions agree with TRBD1. There are 15 residues in the CDR3. J was trimmed by 4 bases and V by 4 bases; bases with no gene match: 6. Per the germline V gene, CDR1 is KGHDR and CDR2 is SFDVKD.

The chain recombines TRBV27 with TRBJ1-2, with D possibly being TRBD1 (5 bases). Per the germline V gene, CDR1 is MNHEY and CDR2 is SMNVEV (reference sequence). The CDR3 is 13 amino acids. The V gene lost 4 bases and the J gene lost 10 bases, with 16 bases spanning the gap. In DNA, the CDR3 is TGTGCCAGCAGTTCACCGGCGGGACTCTCCTACACCTTC. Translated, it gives CASSSPAGLSYTF.

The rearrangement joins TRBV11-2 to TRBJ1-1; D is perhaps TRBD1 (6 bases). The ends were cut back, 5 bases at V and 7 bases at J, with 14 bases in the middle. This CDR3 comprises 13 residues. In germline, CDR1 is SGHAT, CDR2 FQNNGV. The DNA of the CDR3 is TGTGCCAGCAGCGCAGTACAGGGCATTGAAGCTTTCTTT. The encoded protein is CASSAVQGIEAFF.

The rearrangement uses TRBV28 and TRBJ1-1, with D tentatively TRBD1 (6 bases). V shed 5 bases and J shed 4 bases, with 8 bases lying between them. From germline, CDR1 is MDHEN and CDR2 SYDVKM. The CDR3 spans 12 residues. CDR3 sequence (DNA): TGTGCCAGCAGTGGGGGCGGCACTGAAGCTTTCTTT. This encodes CASSGGGTEAFF.

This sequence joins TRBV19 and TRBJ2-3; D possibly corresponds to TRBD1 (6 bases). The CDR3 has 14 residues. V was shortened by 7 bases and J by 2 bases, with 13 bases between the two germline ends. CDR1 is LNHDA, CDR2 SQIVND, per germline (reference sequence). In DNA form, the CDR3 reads TGTGCCAGTACCGCAGGGGCTCCCACAGATACGCAGTATTTT. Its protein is CASTAGAPTDTQYF.

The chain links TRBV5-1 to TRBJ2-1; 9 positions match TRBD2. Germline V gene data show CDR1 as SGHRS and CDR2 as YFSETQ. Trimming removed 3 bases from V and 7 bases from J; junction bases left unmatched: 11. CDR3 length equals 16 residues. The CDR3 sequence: CASSSTLAGLLNEQFF. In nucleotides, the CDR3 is TGCGCCAGCAGCTCCACACTAGCGGGCCTTCTGAATGAGCAGTTCTTC.

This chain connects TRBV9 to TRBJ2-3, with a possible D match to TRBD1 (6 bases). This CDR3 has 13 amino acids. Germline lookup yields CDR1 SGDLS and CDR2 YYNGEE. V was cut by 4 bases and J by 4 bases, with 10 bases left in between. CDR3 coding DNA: TGTGCCAGCAGCATCGACAGGCCAGATACGCAGTATTTT. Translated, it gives CASSIDRPDTQYF.

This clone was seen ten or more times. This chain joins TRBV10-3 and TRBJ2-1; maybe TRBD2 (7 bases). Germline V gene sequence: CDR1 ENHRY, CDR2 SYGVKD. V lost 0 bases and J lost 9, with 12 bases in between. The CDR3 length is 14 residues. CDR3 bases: TGTGCCATCAGTGAGTCAGGGGGGGGCCGTGAGCAGTTCTTC. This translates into CAISESGGGREQFF.

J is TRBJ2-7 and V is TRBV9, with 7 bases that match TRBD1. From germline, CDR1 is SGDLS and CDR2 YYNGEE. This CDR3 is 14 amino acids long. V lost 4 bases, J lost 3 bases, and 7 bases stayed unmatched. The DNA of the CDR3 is TGTGCCAGCAGCCTAGGGGCAGGGGGCTACGAGCAGTACTTC. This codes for CASSLGAGGYEQYF. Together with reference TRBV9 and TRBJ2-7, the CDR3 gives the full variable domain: DSGVTQTPKHLITATGQRVTLRCSPRSGDLSVYWYQQSLDQGLQFLIQYYNGEERAKGNILERFSAQQFPDLHSELNLSSLELGDSALYFCASSLGAGGYEQYFGPGTRLTVT.

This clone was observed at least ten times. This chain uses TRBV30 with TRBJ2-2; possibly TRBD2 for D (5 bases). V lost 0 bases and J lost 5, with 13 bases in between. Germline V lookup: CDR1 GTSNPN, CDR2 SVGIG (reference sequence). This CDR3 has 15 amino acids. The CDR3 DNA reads TGTGCCTGGAGTGTATGGCTAGCCCAAACCGGGGAGCTGTTTTTT. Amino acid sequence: CAWSVWLAQTGELFF.

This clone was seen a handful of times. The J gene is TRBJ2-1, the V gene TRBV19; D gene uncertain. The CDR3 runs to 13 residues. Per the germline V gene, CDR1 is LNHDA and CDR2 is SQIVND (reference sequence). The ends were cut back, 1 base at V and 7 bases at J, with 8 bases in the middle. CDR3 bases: TGTGCCAGTAGTATAGCCCCCGCGAATGAGCAGTTCTTC. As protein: CASSIAPANEQFF.

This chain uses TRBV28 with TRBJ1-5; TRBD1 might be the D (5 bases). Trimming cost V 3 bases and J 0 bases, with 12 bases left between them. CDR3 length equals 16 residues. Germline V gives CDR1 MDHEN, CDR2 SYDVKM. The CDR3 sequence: CASSLRQGYSNQPQHF. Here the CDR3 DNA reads TGTGCCAGCAGTTTGCGTCAGGGATATAGCAATCAGCCCCAGCATTTT.

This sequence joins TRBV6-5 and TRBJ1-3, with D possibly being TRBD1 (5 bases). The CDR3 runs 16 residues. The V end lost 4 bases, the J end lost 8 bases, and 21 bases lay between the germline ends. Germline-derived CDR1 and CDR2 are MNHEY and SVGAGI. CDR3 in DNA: TGTGCCAGCAGTTCCTCGGACACCCGACGGAGGGACACCATATATTTT. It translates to CASSSSDTRRRDTIYF.